This T cell receptor (beta chain) was identified in a study of monozygotic twins with inflammatory bowel disease. Study results and caveats: IBD-affected twins scored below their healthy co-twins in TCRbeta diversity (inverse Simpson). With others, IBD patients shared fewer clonotypes than healthy twins did, especially with disease activity.

Two rounds of nested PCR, of around 16 and 10 cycles, were run on TCRalpha and TCRbeta cDNA. For each CDR3 protein, TCRdb gives one entry from its re-call of the 5' RACE reads, without DNA. Its clone listing holds around 200,000 distinct CDR3 sequences. This CDR3 is 14 amino acids long. Germline V CDR1 and CDR2: DFQATT, SNEGSKA (reference sequence). Blood was collected, approximately 2.5 ml per donor. As regards this clonotype: Its antigen is still unknown.

The TCR was taken from a human donor with ulcerative colitis or Crohn's disease, or a healthy co-twin of an affected twin (not recorded which). The V and J genes are TRBV20-1 and TRBJ1-1; TCRdb indicates TRBD1, and absent DNA this call remains unverified. The sequenced material came from blood. The CDR3 loop reads CSARVPLGIPQAFF.